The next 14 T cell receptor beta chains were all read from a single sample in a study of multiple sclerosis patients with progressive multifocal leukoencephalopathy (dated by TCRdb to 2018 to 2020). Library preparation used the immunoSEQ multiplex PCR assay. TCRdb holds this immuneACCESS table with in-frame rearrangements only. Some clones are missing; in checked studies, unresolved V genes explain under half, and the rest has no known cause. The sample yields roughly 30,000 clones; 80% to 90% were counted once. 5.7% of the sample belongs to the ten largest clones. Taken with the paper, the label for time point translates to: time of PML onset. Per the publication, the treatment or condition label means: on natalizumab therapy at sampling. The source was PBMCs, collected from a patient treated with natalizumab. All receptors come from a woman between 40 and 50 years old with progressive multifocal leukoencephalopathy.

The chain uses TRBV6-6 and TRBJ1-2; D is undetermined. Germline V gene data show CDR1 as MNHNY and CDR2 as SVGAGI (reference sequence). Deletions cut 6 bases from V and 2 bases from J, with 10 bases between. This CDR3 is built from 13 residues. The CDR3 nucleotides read TGTGCCAGCAGCCTGACAAAGAACTATGGCTACACCTTC. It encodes CASSLTKNYGYTF.

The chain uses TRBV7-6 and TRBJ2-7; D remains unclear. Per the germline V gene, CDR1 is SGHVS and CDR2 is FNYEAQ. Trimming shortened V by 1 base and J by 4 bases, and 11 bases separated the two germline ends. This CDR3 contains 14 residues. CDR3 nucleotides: TGTGCCAGCAGCTTAGTAGCTCTCGGGTACGAGCAGTACTTC. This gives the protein CASSLVALGYEQYF. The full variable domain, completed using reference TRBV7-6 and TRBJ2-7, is GAGVSQSPRYKVTKRGQDVALRCDPISGHVSLYWYRQALGQGPEFLTYFNYEAQQDKSGLPNDRFSAERPEGSISTLTIQRTEQRDSAMYRCASSLVALGYEQYFGPGTRLTVT.

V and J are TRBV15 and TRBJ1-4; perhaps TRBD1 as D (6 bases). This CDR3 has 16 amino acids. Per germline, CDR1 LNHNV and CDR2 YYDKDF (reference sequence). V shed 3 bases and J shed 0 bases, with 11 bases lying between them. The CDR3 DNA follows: TGTGCCACCAGCAGGGACTCAGGGGCAACTAATGAAAAACTGTTTTTT. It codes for CATSRDSGATNEKLFF.

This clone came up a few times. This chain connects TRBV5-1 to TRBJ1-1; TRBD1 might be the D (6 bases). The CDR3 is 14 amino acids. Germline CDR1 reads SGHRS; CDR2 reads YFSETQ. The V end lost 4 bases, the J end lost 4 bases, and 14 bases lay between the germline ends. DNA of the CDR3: TGCGCCAGCAGCCAACAGGGTGTCGGCACTGAAGCTTTCTTT. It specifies CASSQQGVGTEAFF.

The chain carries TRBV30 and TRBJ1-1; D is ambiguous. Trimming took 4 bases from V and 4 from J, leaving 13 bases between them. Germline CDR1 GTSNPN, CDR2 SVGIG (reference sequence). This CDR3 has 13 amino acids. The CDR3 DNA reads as TGTGCCTGGAATCAGGACGGGATCACTGAAGCTTTCTTT. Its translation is CAWNQDGITEAFF.

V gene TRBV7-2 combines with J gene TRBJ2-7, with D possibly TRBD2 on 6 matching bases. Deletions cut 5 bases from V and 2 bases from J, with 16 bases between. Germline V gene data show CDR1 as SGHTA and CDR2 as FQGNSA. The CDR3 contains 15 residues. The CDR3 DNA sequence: TGTGCCAGCAGCCCCACCGGGACTCCGACCTACGAGCAGTACTTC. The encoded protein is CASSPTGTPTYEQYF.

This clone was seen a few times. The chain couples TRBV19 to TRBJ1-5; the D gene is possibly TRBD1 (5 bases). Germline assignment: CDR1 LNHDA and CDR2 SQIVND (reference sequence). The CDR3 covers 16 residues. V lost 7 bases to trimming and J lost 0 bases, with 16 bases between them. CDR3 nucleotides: TGTGCCAGTACCCCTACGGGACTGTATAGCAATCAGCCCCAGCATTTT. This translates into CASTPTGLYSNQPQHF.

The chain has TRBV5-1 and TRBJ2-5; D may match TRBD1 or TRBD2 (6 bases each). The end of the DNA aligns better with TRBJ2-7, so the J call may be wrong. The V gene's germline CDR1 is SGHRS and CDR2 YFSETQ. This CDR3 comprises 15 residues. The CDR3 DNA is TGCGCCAGCAGCTGGTGGTCGGCAGGGGAGGACGAGCAGTACTTC. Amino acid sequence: CASSWWSAGEDEQYF.

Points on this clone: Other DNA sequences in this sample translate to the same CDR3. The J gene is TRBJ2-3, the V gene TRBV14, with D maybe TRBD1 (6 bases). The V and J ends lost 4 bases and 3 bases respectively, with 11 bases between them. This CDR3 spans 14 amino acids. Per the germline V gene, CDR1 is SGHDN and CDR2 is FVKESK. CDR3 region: CASSRTGTTDTQYF. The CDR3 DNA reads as TGTGCCAGCAGCCGTACAGGGACAACAGATACGCAGTATTTT.

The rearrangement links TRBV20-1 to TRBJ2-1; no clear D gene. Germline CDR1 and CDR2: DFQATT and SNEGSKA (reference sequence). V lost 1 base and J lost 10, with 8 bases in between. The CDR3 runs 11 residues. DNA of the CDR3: TGCAGTGCTAGAGGAAACACCGAGCAGTTCTTC. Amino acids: CSARGNTEQFF.

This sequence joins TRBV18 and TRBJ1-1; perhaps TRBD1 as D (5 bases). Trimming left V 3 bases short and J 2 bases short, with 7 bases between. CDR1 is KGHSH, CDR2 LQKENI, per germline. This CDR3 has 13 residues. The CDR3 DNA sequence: TGTGCCAGCTCACCGGGGGTTAACACTGAAGCTTTCTTT. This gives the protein CASSPGVNTEAFF. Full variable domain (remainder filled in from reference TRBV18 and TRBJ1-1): NAGVMQNPRHLVRRRGQEARLRCSPMKGHSHVYWYRQLPEEGLKFMVYLQKENIIDESGMPKERFSAEFPKEGPSILRIQQVVRGDSAAYFCASSPGVNTEAFFGQGTRLTVV.

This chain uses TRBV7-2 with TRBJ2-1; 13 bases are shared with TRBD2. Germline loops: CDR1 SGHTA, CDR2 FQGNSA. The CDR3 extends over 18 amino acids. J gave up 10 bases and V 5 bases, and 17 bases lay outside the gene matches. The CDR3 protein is CASSPRPGLAGPGSEQFF. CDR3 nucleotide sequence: TGTGCCAGCAGCCCGCGACCGGGACTAGCGGGGCCCGGGAGCGAGCAGTTCTTC.

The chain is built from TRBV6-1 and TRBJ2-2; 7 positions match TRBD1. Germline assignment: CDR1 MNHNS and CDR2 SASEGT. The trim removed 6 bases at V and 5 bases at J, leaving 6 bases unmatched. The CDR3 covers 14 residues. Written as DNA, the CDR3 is TGTGCCAGCAGACGGACAGGTGGAACCGGGGAGCTGTTTTTT. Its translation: CASRRTGGTGELFF.

The CDR3 DNA reads TGTGCCAGCAGCTCCGCCGACCCTATCACAGATACGCAGTATTTT. Translation gives CASSSADPITDTQYF. The rearrangement joins TRBV7-3 to TRBJ2-3; D unresolved. V dropped 4 bases and J dropped 2 bases, with 13 bases sitting between them. CDR1 is SGHTA and CDR2 is FQGTGA in the germline V gene. The CDR3 is made up of 15 amino acids. Full variable domain (rest looked up from reference TRBV7-3 and TRBJ2-3): GAGVSQTPSNKVTEKGKYVELRCDPISGHTALYWYRQSLGQGPEFLIYFQGTGAADDSGLPNDRFFAVRPEGSVSTLKIQRTERGDSAVYLCASSSADPITDTQYFGPGTRLTVL.